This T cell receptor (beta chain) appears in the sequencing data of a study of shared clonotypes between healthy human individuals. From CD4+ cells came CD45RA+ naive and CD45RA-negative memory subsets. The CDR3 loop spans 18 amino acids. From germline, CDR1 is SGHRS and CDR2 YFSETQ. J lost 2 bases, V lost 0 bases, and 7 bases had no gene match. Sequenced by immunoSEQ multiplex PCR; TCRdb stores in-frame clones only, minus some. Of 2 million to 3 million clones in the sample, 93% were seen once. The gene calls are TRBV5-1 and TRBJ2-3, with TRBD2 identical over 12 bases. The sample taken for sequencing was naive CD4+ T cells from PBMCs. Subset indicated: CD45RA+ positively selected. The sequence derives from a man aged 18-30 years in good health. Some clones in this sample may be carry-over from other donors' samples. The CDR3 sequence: CASSLVRTSGDSTDTQYF. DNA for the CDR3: TGCGCCAGCAGCTTGGTTAGGACTAGCGGGGACTCCACAGATACGCAGTATTTT.